The entry below gives a single T cell receptor (beta chain) sequence along with its context. Clones were sequenced by immunoSEQ multiplex PCR, and TCRdb holds only the in-frame ones, with some missing. The sample lists around 55,000 clones; 85% to 95% were seen once. The data originate from a study of T cell changes during pregnancy in multiple sclerosis. Germline CDR1 SGHRS, CDR2 YFSETQ. V lost 7 bases, J lost 8 bases, and 5 bases stayed unmatched. This CDR3 is built from 11 residues. The sequenced sample was CD8+ T cells from peripheral blood mononuclear cells, obtained in the second trimester of pregnancy. The chain combines TRBV5-1 with TRBJ1-2; 7 bases are a match to TRBD1. The origin of this receptor is a female donor with multiple sclerosis, enrolled in a pregnancy study. CDR3 region: CASRQGGGYTF. The CDR3 DNA reads as TGCGCCAGCCGACAGGGCGGCGGCTACACCTTC.